This is a list of T cell receptor beta chains from one sample in a study of beta chain features in type 1 diabetes. Libraries were prepared by immunoSEQ multiplex PCR; TCRdb keeps only in-frame clonotypes and omits some of them. The data contain hundreds of thousands of clones, roughly an eighth of them seen just once; the ten biggest clones take up less than 0.02%. Material: naive CD4+ T cells from blood. The source of these receptors is a man aged 25 to 45 with type 1 diabetes. Both conserved end residues are part of each CDR3. D genes are given only for firm matches. The size field is filled for only some rows; it gives once, few, many or a size class.

size: NA; D: NA; length: 15; V: TRBV5-1; J: TRBJ2-5; DNA: TGCGCCAGCAGCTTGGCCGTCGGTTCGCAAGAGACCCAGTACTTC; CDR3: CASSLAVGSQETQYF
size: few; D: TRBD2; length: 14; V: TRBV5-1; J: TRBJ2-7; DNA: TGCGCCAGCAGCGTTAGCGGGAAAGGGTACGAGCAGTACTTC; CDR3: CASSVSGKGYEQYF
size: NA; D: TRBD2; length: 18; V: TRBV4-2; J: TRBJ2-7; DNA: TGTGCCAGCAGCCAAGATAATAATATCGCGGGAGGGCCATACGAGCAGTACTTC; CDR3: CASSQDNNIAGGPYEQYF
size: few; D: TRBD1; length: 17; V: TRBV18; J: TRBJ1-5; DNA: TGTGCCAGCTCACCCTCCATTCAGGGGGATAGCAATCAGCCCCAGCATTTT; CDR3: CASSPSIQGDSNQPQHF
size: NA; D: TRBD2; length: 15; V: TRBV28; J: TRBJ2-5; DNA: TGTGCCACCTCGTTAACTAGCGGGGGCCAAGAGACCCAGTACTTC; CDR3: CATSLTSGGQETQYF
size: few; D: TRBD2; length: 15; V: TRBV18; J: TRBJ2-5; DNA: TGTGCCAGCTCACCACGCCTAGCGGGAGAAGAGACCCAGTACTTC; CDR3: CASSPRLAGEETQYF
size: NA; D: NA; length: 12; V: TRBV28; J: TRBJ1-1; DNA: TGTGCCAGCAGTTACAGGGCGGTTGAAGCTTTCTTT; CDR3: CASSYRAVEAFF
size: NA; D: NA; length: 14; V: TRBV28; J: TRBJ2-7; DNA: TGTGCCAGCAGATCCCCCGCAGGGGTGAGGGAGCAGTACTTC; CDR3: CASRSPAGVREQYF
size: few; D: NA; length: 13; V: TRBV30; J: TRBJ1-2; DNA: TGTGCCTGGAGTGTCTCGGGAAGCTATGGCTACACCTTC; CDR3: CAWSVSGSYGYTF
size: few; D: NA; length: 15; V: TRBV7-2; J: TRBJ2-7; DNA: TGTGCCAGCAGCTTAGCCGGACAGCGCACCTACGAGCAGTACTTC; CDR3: CASSLAGQRTYEQYF
size: NA; D: NA; length: 14; V: TRBV9; J: TRBJ2-3; DNA: TGTGCCAGCAGCGAACACGCTCACACAGATACGCAGTATTTT; CDR3: CASSEHAHTDTQYF
size: NA; D: TRBD2; length: 16; V: TRBV11-2; J: TRBJ2-3; DNA: TGTGCCAGCTCCCCCCCGCTAGCGGGGGAAACAGATACGCAGTATTTT; CDR3: CASSPPLAGETDTQYF